The clone carrying this T cell receptor beta chain was seen only a few times. One end of the junction does not line up with germline, which may come from a read error. This CDR3 region has 14 residues. Germline V gene lookup returns CDR1 SGDLS and CDR2 YYNGEE. CDR3 regions were amplified by Arm-PCR using iRepertoire HTBI primers to build TCR beta libraries. One entry per CDR3 protein, called by TCRdb with MiXCR from the multiplex PCR reads. The sample holds hundreds of thousands of distinct CDR3 sequences, 15% seen once. This record comes from a study of regulatory T cells in long-lasting Graves disease. The sample's time point: newly diagnosed GD, antithyroid drugs for less than 3 months. With RNA extracted from PBMCs as input, the TCR library was made. These data were also filed under a second study, of T cells in Graves' hyperthyroidism and ophthalmopathy. That source adds: It was considered stable Graves' hyperthyroidism when ophthalmopathy did not progress within 18 months. A model built on 13 V-J features separated ophthalmopathy from stable hyperthyroidism.

This chain links TRBV9 with TRBJ2-1, with D maybe TRBD2 (6 bases). The sample in question was peripheral blood mononuclear cells (PBMCs), obtained at new diagnosis, from a patient treated with antithyroid drugs. This TCR was sampled from a woman between 40 and 50 years old with Graves disease. DNA for the CDR3: TGTGCCAGCAGCCCCCGGGACTCCCACAATGAGCAGTTCTTC. This gives the protein CASSPRDSHNEQFF.